This TCR beta chain was found in a study of blood T cell repertoires in COVID-19. About the research overall: COVID-19 samples, acute and convalescent, were from the United States, Italy and Spain. Nucleic acid was either cDNA or gDNA, and it came from T cells, B-cell-depleted T cells, or PBMCs.

The authors' processing: Reference gene primer amplification gave nucleated cell count estimates. Assay: immunoSEQ multiplex PCR; the TCRdb copy retains only in-frame clones and omits some. Clone size and V and J calls were adopted from that table, with D and trimming inferred from the DNA. The sample has over 200,000 clones, 90% to 95% seen once; the top ten hold 0.65% to 0.85%. V was cut by 5 bases and J by 9 bases, with 15 bases left in between. Germline V gives CDR1 SGHTS, CDR2 YDEGEE. The CDR3 contains 12 residues. This chain links TRBV5-8 with TRBJ2-7, with unresolved D. The TCR originated in a man aged 60 to 75 with COVID-19, enrolled during active disease. Sequenced sample: peripheral blood. The CDR3 sequence is CASSPGPSAQYF. In DNA form, the CDR3 reads TGTGCCAGCAGTCCTGGCCCTTCCGCGCAGTACTTC.